These T cell receptor beta chains were read from a single sample in a study of cytomegalovirus exposure and HLA in healthy donors. Clones were read by immunoSEQ multiplex PCR, and TCRdb kept only the in-frame ones, dropping some. The sample contains roughly 130,000 clones, about 88% of which appear only once. The sequenced sample consisted of PBMCs. All receptors come from a man aged 25 to 40 in good health and CMV-seronegative. Each CDR3 is given with its conserved first and last residue. Fields, in order: V gene, J gene, D gene, clone size, CDR3 protein, CDR3 DNA. The D gene is left open where the match is weak. Rows may omit the clone size; those that give it use once, few, many or a size class.

TRBV4-1	TRBJ2-3	TRBD2	-	CASSPDPRSREGYTDTQYF	TGCGCCAGCAGCCCGGACCCCAGATCCAGGGAGGGCTACACAGATACGCAGTATTTT
TRBV30	TRBJ1-4	TRBD1	-	CAWSETGRKLFF	TGTGCCTGGAGTGAGACAGGGAGAAAACTGTTTTTT
TRBV27	TRBJ2-7	TRBD1	-	CASSFQGDAYEQYF	TGTGCCAGCAGTTTTCAGGGGGATGCCTACGAGCAGTACTTC
TRBV12-5	TRBJ2-1	TRBD1	-	CASGLVSGTGGDEQFF	TGTGCTAGTGGTTTGGTGTCTGGGACAGGGGGCGATGAGCAGTTCTTC
TRBV7-3	TRBJ2-3	-	-	CASSLESTDTQYF	TGTGCCAGCAGCTTGGAGTCGACAGATACGCAGTATTTT
TRBV30	TRBJ1-5	TRBD1	-	CAWSPTGGQPQHF	TGTGCCTGGAGCCCGACAGGGGGACAGCCCCAGCATTTT
TRBV5-1	TRBJ1-4	-	-	CASSSGQLATNEKLFF	TGCGCCAGCAGCTCTGGACAGCTTGCAACTAATGAAAAACTGTTTTTT
TRBV5-6	TRBJ1-1	TRBD1	-	CASSLKGASNTEAFF	TGTGCCAGCAGCTTGAAGGGGGCGTCGAACACTGAAGCTTTCTTT
TRBV11-2	TRBJ2-5	TRBD1	-	CASSLDSAGQGLETQYF	TGTGCCAGCAGCTTAGATTCTGCGGGACAGGGTTTAGAGACCCAGTACTTC
TRBV5-6	TRBJ2-7	TRBD2	-	CASSLVGLAGNYEQYF	TGTGCCAGCAGCTTGGTTGGGCTAGCGGGGAACTACGAGCAGTACTTC
TRBV19	TRBJ2-2	TRBD2	-	CASSRSSGFPTGELFF	TGTGCCAGTAGTAGGTCTAGCGGGTTTCCCACCGGGGAGCTGTTTTTT
TRBV29-1	TRBJ2-5	-	-	CSVGDDRPGVQYF	TGCAGCGTTGGGGACGACAGACCGGGGGTCCAGTACTTC
TRBV21-1	TRBJ1-2	-	-	CASSEFASTNYGYTF	TGTGCCAGCAGCGAATTTGCGTCTACTAACTATGGCTACACCTTC
TRBV10-3	TRBJ1-2	-	few	CAIQMGSGNYGYTF	TGTGCCATCCAGATGGGGAGTGGAAACTATGGCTACACCTTC
TRBV5-6	TRBJ1-2	TRBD1	-	CASSSLGTGPVLINYGYTF	TGTGCCAGCAGCTCCCTGGGGACAGGGCCCGTCCTAATTAACTATGGCTACACCTTC
TRBV2	TRBJ1-2	-	-	CASRFTANYGYTF	TGTGCCAGCAGATTTACGGCTAACTATGGCTACACCTTC
TRBV29-1	TRBJ2-1	TRBD2	-	CSVVAGSSYNEQFF	TGCAGCGTTGTAGCGGGGAGCTCCTACAATGAGCAGTTCTTC
TRBV5-1	TRBJ1-2	-	medium-sized	CASSLRGASSGYTF	TGCGCCAGCAGCTTGCGGGGGGCGTCGAGTGGCTACACCTTC
TRBV27	TRBJ1-3	-	-	CASSLSTQRGNTIYF	TGTGCCAGCAGTTTATCCACCCAACGGGGAAACACCATATATTTT
TRBV7-7	TRBJ2-7	-	few	CASSSTDRPYEQYF	TGTGCCAGCAGCTCTACAGACAGGCCGTACGAGCAGTACTTC
TRBV11-3	TRBJ2-2	-	-	CASSSPGKNTGELFF	TGTGCCAGCAGCTCGCCGGGGAAGAACACCGGGGAGCTGTTTTTT
TRBV27	TRBJ2-7	-	-	CASSLSSGVAYEQYF	TGTGCCAGCAGTTTAAGTTCCGGGGTGGCCTACGAGCAGTACTTC
TRBV18	TRBJ2-7	TRBD1	-	CASSPDRGVYEQYF	TGTGCCAGCTCACCAGACAGGGGTGTCTACGAGCAGTACTTC
TRBV19	TRBJ2-7	TRBD2	few	CASSRSGGGSPYEQYF	TGTGCCAGTTCGCGGTCCGGGGGGGGCTCCCCCTACGAGCAGTACTTC
TRBV7-8	TRBJ1-1	-	once	CASSLEAGFWGLGTEAFF	TGTGCCAGCAGCTTAGAAGCAGGGTTTTGGGGCCTGGGGACTGAAGCTTTCTTT
TRBV13	TRBJ2-1	TRBD1	-	CASSTGIGQGYNEQFF	TGTGCCAGCAGCACCGGGATCGGACAGGGATACAATGAGCAGTTCTTC
TRBV18	TRBJ2-1	TRBD2	once	CASSGTSGAGEQFF	TGTGCCAGCTCGGGTACTAGCGGAGCAGGGGAGCAGTTCTTC
TRBV7-2	TRBJ2-1	TRBD2	-	CASSWTSGTPSYGEQFF	TGTGCCAGCAGCTGGACTAGCGGCACCCCTTCGTACGGTGAGCAGTTCTTC
TRBV6-6	TRBJ1-5	TRBD1	-	CASTTSGTGNHQPQHF	TGTGCCAGCACAACCTCAGGGACAGGGAACCATCAGCCCCAGCATTTT
TRBV5-1	TRBJ1-1	-	once	CASGTTGLVEAFF	TGCGCCAGCGGGACGACAGGACTCGTTGAAGCTTTCTTT
TRBV6-5	TRBJ2-1	TRBD2	-	CASSYDSGTSLNEQFF	TGTGCCAGCAGCTACGATTCCGGGACTAGCCTCAATGAGCAGTTCTTC
TRBV5-1	TRBJ1-3	-	-	CASSLEGVGNTIYF	TGCGCCAGCAGCTTGGAGGGGGTCGGAAACACCATATATTTT
TRBV6-5	TRBJ1-5	-	few	CASSYSVYSNQPQHF	TGTGCCAGCAGTTACTCAGTCTATAGCAATCAGCCCCAGCATTTT
TRBV7-6	TRBJ1-3	-	-	CASSLEIPGSGNTIYF	TGTGCCAGCAGCTTAGAAATTCCGGGCTCTGGAAACACCATATATTTT
TRBV6-6	TRBJ2-1	TRBD2	-	CASFSGSPYNEQFF	TGTGCCAGCTTTAGCGGGAGTCCCTACAATGAGCAGTTCTTC
TRBV18	TRBJ2-7	-	once	CASSPLTDRTSEQYF	TGTGCCAGCTCACCACTTACCGACAGGACGTCCGAGCAGTACTTC
TRBV7-9	TRBJ2-5	-	-	CASSSPLASGETQYF	TGTGCCAGCAGCTCGCCACTTGCCTCGGGAGAGACCCAGTACTTC
TRBV18	TRBJ2-2	-	-	CASSPPAGANTGELFF	TGTGCCAGCTCACCACCTGCGGGCGCGAACACCGGGGAGCTGTTTTTT
TRBV6-5	TRBJ2-7	-	-	CASSLGSSYEQYF	TGTGCCAGCAGTCTCGGGAGCTCCTACGAGCAGTACTTC
TRBV11-2	TRBJ1-1	-	-	CASSRGGGFPDGTEAFF	TGTGCCAGCAGCCGAGGGGGGGGCTTTCCGGACGGCACTGAAGCTTTCTTT
TRBV5-5	TRBJ2-1	TRBD2	-	CASSFVAGDYNEQFF	TGTGCCAGCAGCTTCGTAGCGGGAGACTACAATGAGCAGTTCTTC
TRBV19	TRBJ2-5	-	-	CASSLGTLGGETQYF	TGTGCCAGTAGTCTCGGGACATTGGGGGGGGAGACCCAGTACTTC
TRBV10-1	TRBJ2-1	TRBD1	-	CASSTTLDRQGGKNEQFF	TGCGCCAGCAGTACTACATTAGATCGACAGGGTGGGAAGAATGAGCAGTTCTTC
TRBV15	TRBJ2-1	-	-	CATSVETQMGNEQFF	TGTGCCACCAGCGTTGAGACACAGATGGGCAATGAGCAGTTCTTC